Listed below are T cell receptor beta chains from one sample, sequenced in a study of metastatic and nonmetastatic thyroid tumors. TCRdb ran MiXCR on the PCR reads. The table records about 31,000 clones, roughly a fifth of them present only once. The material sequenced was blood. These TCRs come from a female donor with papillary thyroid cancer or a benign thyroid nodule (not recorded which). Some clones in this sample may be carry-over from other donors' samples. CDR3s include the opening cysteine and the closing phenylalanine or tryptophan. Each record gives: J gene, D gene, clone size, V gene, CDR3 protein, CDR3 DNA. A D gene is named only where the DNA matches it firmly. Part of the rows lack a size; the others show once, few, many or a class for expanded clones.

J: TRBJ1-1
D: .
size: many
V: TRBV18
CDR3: CASSRIETEAFF
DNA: TGTGCCAGCTCTCGGATCGAAACTGAAGCTTTCTTT

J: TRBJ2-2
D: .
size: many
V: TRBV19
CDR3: CASSIPGHNIGELFF
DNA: TGTGCCAGTAGTATTCCGGGCCACAACATCGGGGAGCTGTTTTTT

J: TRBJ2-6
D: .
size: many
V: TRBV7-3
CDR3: CASSRGAGANVLTF
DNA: TGTGCCAGCAGCCGGGGAGCTGGGGCCAACGTCCTGACTTTC

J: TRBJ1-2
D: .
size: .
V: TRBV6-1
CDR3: CASRPLGGPSNYGYTF
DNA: TGTGCCAGCAGGCCTCTCGGGGGTCCCTCTAACTATGGCTACACCTTC

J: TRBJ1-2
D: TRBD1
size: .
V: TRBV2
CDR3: CASSPGTAVRGYTF
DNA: TGTGCCAGCAGTCCCGGGACAGCGGTTCGTGGCTACACCTTC

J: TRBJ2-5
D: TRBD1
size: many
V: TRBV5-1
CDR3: CASSLGDSQETQYF
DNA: TGCGCCAGCAGCTTGGGGGACAGCCAAGAGACCCAGTACTTC

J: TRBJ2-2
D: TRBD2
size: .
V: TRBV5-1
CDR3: CASASSLADTGELFF
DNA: TGCGCCAGCGCTTCGTCCCTAGCGGACACCGGGGAGCTGTTTTTT

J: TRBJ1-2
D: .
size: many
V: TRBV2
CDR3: CASSARDTPYGYTF
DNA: TGTGCCAGCAGTGCGCGGGACACCCCATATGGCTACACCTTC

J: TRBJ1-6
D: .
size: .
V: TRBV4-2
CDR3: CASSQDRGNSPLHF
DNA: TGTGCCAGCAGCCAAGATCGGGGTAATTCACCCCTCCACTTT

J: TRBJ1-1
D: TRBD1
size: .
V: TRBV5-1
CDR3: CASSGQGFRAFF
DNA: TGCGCCAGCTCAGGACAGGGTTTTCGGGCTTTCTTT

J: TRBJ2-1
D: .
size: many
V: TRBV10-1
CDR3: CASSRGTQNEQFF
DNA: TGCGCCAGCAGCCGCGGGACTCAGAATGAGCAGTTCTTC

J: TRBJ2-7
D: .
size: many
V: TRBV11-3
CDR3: CASSSTGLSYEQYF
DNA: TGTGCCAGCAGCTCCACGGGACTGAGCTACGAGCAGTACTTC

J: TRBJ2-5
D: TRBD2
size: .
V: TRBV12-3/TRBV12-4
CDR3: CASSSRGGETQYF
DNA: TGTGCCAGCAGTTCCCGGGGGGGGGAGACCCAGTACTTC

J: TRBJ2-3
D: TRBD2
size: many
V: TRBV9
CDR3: CASSVELGGWGDTQYF
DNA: TGTGCCAGCAGCGTAGAATTGGGAGGGTGGGGGGATACGCAGTATTTT

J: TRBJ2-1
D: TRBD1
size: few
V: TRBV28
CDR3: CASSQGQGYNEQFF
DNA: TGTGCCAGCAGTCAGGGACAGGGCTACAATGAGCAGTTCTTC

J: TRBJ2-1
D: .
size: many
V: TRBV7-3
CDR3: CASSLGKAGARNEQFF
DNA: TGTGCCAGCAGCTTAGGGAAGGCGGGGGCGCGCAATGAGCAGTTCTTC

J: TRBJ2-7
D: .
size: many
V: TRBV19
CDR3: CASSIGPGWEQYF
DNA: TGTGCCAGTAGTATAGGTCCAGGATGGGAGCAGTACTTC

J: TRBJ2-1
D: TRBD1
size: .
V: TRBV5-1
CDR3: CASSPGQGNNEQFF
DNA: TGCGCCAGCAGCCCGGGACAGGGGAACAATGAGCAGTTCTTC